This entry lists 11 T cell receptor beta chains sequenced from one sample in a study of vaccination and CD4 T cells after COVID-19. One entry per CDR3 protein, called by TCRdb with MiXCR from the PCR reads. Of 15,000 or so distinct CDR3 sequences detected, roughly three quarters appear once; the ten largest clones hold around 1.1%. The starting material was CD4+ T cells from blood, obtained after SARS-CoV-2 vaccination. The receptors come from a human donor who had recovered from COVID-19.

The table lists this clonotype with a few counts. The genes are TRBV7-3 and TRBJ2-5; a possible D gene is TRBD1 (5 bases). V lost 1 base and J lost 4, with 13 bases in between. Germline V gene data show CDR1 as SGHTA and CDR2 as FQGTGA. This CDR3 spans 15 amino acids. CDR3 residues: CASSLNGHGTETQYF. The CDR3 DNA is TGTGCCAGCAGCTTAAACGGACACGGAACAGAGACCCAGTACTTC.

The chain carries TRBV20-1 and TRBJ2-7; perhaps TRBD2 as D (6 bases). The CDR3 covers 12 residues. Germline V gives CDR1 DFQATT, CDR2 SNEGSKA (reference sequence). The V gene lost 3 bases and the J gene lost 6 bases, with 12 bases spanning the gap. CDR3 DNA: TGCAGTGCTAGTCTTGGGACTGTCGAGCAGTACTTC. Protein product: CSASLGTVEQYF.

The chain combines TRBV19 with TRBJ2-3; D is perhaps TRBD1 (6 bases). Between the trimmed V and J ends, which lost 4 bases and 1 base, there was a span of 15 bases. The CDR3 loop spans 16 amino acids. From germline, CDR1 is LNHDA and CDR2 SQIVND (reference sequence). The CDR3 reads CASSTRGGVGTDTQYF. In DNA form, the CDR3 reads TGTGCCAGTAGTACAAGAGGGGGAGTGGGCACAGATACGCAGTATTTT. Together with reference TRBV19 and TRBJ2-3, the CDR3 gives the full variable domain: DGGITQSPKYLFRKEGQNVTLSCEQNLNHDAMYWYRQDPGQGLRLIYYSQIVNDFQKGDIAEGYSVSREKKESFPLTVTSAQKNPTAFYLCASSTRGGVGTDTQYFGPGTRLTVL.

Only a few counts were recorded for this clonotype. The chain couples TRBV27 to TRBJ1-6; TRBD1 matches 7 bases. The CDR3 loop spans 16 amino acids. Germline CDR1 MNHEY, CDR2 SMNVEV (reference sequence). The V segment lost 7 bases and the J segment 3 bases; nucleotides outside the gene matches: 9. In DNA, the CDR3 is TGTGCCAGCAATTCCATCCGACAGGGCTATAATTCACCCCTCCACTTT. Translating gives CASNSIRQGYNSPLHF.

This chain connects TRBV6-1 to TRBJ2-5; 7 bases are a match to TRBD2. Germline-derived CDR1 and CDR2 are MNHNS and SASEGT. V gave up 7 bases and J gave up 3 bases; unmatched junction bases: 5. This CDR3 spans 13 amino acids. The CDR3 loop is CASTRRGEETQYF. The CDR3 DNA follows: TGTGCCAGCACCCGTCGGGGGGAAGAGACCCAGTACTTC.

The rearrangement links TRBV20-1 to TRBJ2-7; 13 nucleotides agree with TRBD2. Germline CDR1 and CDR2: DFQATT and SNEGSKA (reference sequence). The V and J ends lost 0 bases and 6 bases, in that order; junction bases with no gene match: 5. This CDR3 has 15 amino acids. CDR3 residues: CSARDTSGGATEQYF. The CDR3 region has the DNA TGCAGTGCTAGAGATACTAGCGGGGGGGCGACCGAGCAGTACTTC.

This clonotype occurred a few times. This chain uses TRBV11-2 with TRBJ2-5, with D unresolved. Deletions cut 4 bases from V and 5 bases from J, with 11 bases between. From germline, CDR1 is SGHAT and CDR2 FQNNGV. The CDR3 consists of 13 residues. The CDR3 reads CASSWGILETQYF. CDR3 coding DNA: TGTGCCAGCAGCTGGGGAATACTTGAGACCCAGTACTTC.

This chain joins TRBV6-4 and TRBJ1-6; TRBD1 might be the D (5 bases). The CDR3 contains 13 residues. Germline assignment: CDR1 MRHNA and CDR2 SNTAGT. Trimming stripped 5 bases from V and 6 bases from J, with 8 bases between. The DNA for the CDR3 is TGTGCCAGCAGTTCGACAGTTAATTCACCCCTCCACTTT. It yields the protein CASSSTVNSPLHF.

This chain uses TRBV6-1 with TRBJ2-3, with 7 bases lining up with TRBD2. With 2 bases clipped from V and 1 base from J, the junction kept 0 bases outside the gene matches. The CDR3 runs to 14 residues. Germline assignment: CDR1 MNHNS and CDR2 SASEGT. The DNA of the CDR3 is TGTGCCAGCAGTGAACTAGCGGGCACAGATACGCAGTATTTT. Protein: CASSELAGTDTQYF.

The rearrangement joins TRBV18 to TRBJ2-7, with TRBD2 matching over 7 bases. Per germline, CDR1 KGHSH and CDR2 LQKENI. V lost 5 bases, J lost 1 base, and 5 bases stayed unmatched. The CDR3 is 14 amino acids. CDR3 region: CASSGGGRSYEQYF. The CDR3 nucleotides are TGTGCCAGCTCAGGTGGCGGGAGATCCTACGAGCAGTACTTC.

The gene calls are TRBV11-2 and TRBJ2-1; 9 bases align to TRBD2. V trimming: 8 bases; J trimming: 5 bases; junction bases outside the gene matches: 13. CDR3 length: 16 residues. Germline values: CDR1 SGHAT, CDR2 FQNNGV. This CDR3 reads CASSSRRASGNNEQFF. In nucleotides, the CDR3 is TGTGCCAGCTCCTCCCGACGGGCTAGCGGGAACAATGAGCAGTTCTTC.